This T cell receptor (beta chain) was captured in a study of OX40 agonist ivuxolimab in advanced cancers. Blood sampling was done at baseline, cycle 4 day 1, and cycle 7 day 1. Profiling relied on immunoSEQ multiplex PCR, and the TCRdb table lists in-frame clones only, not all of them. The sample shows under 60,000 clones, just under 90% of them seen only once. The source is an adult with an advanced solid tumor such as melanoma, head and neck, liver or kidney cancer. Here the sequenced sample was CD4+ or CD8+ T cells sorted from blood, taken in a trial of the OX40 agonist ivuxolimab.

CDR3 amino acids: CASSLAGGGGQETQYF. The CDR3 coding sequence is TGTGCCAGCAGCTTGGCCGGGGGAGGCGGGCAAGAGACCCAGTACTTC. The chain couples TRBV5-5 to TRBJ2-5; D may be TRBD2 (6 bases). Between the trimmed V and J ends, which lost 0 bases and 2 bases, there was a span of 14 bases. The CDR3 spans 16 residues. CDR1 is SGHKS and CDR2 is YYEKEE in the germline V gene (reference sequence).